The entry below describes one T cell receptor beta chain. Its specificity is not known. Germline V gene data show CDR1 as MDHEN and CDR2 as SYDVKM. The CDR3 has 14 residues. Trimming took 2 bases from V and 7 from J, leaving 13 bases between them. The data belong to a study of siplizumab effects on memory and regulatory T cells. Study observations and caveats: Memory T cells appeared less diverse than naive cells, which seemed to contribute substantially to alloresponse. The Treg-derived share of mappable alloreactive CD4+ clones averaged 68.8% with siplizumab and approximately 30% in controls.

Some 98,000 TCR templates underwent assay in every sample. TCRdb's copy holds only in-frame clones and misses some; the assay was immunoSEQ multiplex PCR. The sample records about 100,000 clones, about 94% being singletons. The TCR comes from a human donor in good health. The rearrangement uses TRBV28 and TRBJ2-3; no clear D gene. The specimen was non-Treg CD4+ T cells sorted from blood. The CDR3 DNA reads TGTGCCAGCAGTTTAGGATTTGAAGGAAATACGCAGTATTTT. It yields the protein CASSLGFEGNTQYF.